These T cell receptor beta chains were read from a single sample in a study of blood T cell repertoires in acute mononucleosis. Generated by immunoSEQ multiplex PCR, the TCRdb table keeps only in-frame clones and is missing some. The repertoire holds about 7,200 clones, with less than 30% as singletons. The sample consisted of EBV YVL epitope tetramer+ CD8+ T cells sorted from PBMCs, taken during acute infectious mononucleosis. The receptors come from a woman aged 18-30 years with infectious mononucleosis caused by EBV. The CDR3 runs from the conserved cysteine through the conserved F or W. The order of the fields is V gene, clone size, J gene, D gene, CDR3 protein, CDR3 DNA. D genes are given only for firm matches. Not all rows give a size; the values are once, few, many and, for expanded clones, a class.

TRBV7-6	few	TRBJ2-7	TRBD1	CASSPWDSLYEQYF	TGTGCCAGCAGCCCCTGGGACAGCCTTTACGAGCAGTACTTC
TRBV27	.	TRBJ2-1	.	CASSPEFGWGCEQFF	TGTGCCAGCAGTCCCGAGTTCGGTTGGGGCTGTGAGCAGTTCTTC
TRBV9	.	TRBJ2-6	TRBD1	CASSPRDRGPGANVLTF	TGCGCCAGCAGCCCACGGGACAGGGGGCCTGGGGCCAACGTCCTGACTTTC
TRBV7-2	many	TRBJ2-1	TRBD2	CASSFGLAGPLNEQFF	TGTGCCAGCAGCTTTGGACTAGCGGGACCCCTCAATGAGCAGTTCTTC
TRBV6-4	many	TRBJ2-2	.	CASTIPGELFF	TGTGCCAGCACTATCCCCGGGGAGCTGTTTTTT
TRBV7-2	few	TRBJ2-7	TRBD1	CASSPWDSLYEQYF	TGTGCCAGCAGCCCCTGGGACAGCCTTTACGAGCAGTACTTC
TRBV11-2	once	TRBJ2-3	.	CASSLLGAASTDTTYF	TGTGCCAGCAGCTTACTGGGGGCGGCTAGCACAGATACGACGTATTTT
TRBV4-2	few	TRBJ1-5	TRBD1	CASSQLQGAGDQPQHF	TGTGCCAGCAGCCAACTACAGGGGGCCGGGGATCAGCCCCAGCATTTT
TRBV25-1	.	TRBJ2-1	.	CASSEQAEQFF	TGTGCCAGCAGTGAACAAGCGGAGCAGTTCTTC
TRBV2	few	TRBJ1-2	TRBD1	CASSLTGTGVLGGYTF	TGTGCCAGCAGCTTAACAGGGACAGGGGTTTTAGGTGGCTACACCTTC
TRBV27	.	TRBJ2-7	TRBD2	CASSTAGDLGYEQYF	TGTGCCAGCAGCACTGCGGGGGACCTGGGCTACGAGCAGTACTTC
TRBV2	few	TRBJ2-1	.	CASSPAYGEQFF	TGTGCCAGCAGCCCTGCTTATGGTGAGCAGTTCTTC
TRBV7-2	many	TRBJ2-1	.	CASSLVPNLNEQFF	TGTGCCAGCAGCTTAGTGCCTAACCTCAATGAGCAGTTCTTC
TRBV5-6	few	TRBJ1-1	.	CASSHSGGTEAFF	TGTGCCAGCAGCCATTCGGGGGGCACTGAAGCTTTCTTT
TRBV5-6	.	TRBJ2-7	TRBD2	CASSSLASGSREQYF	TGTGCCAGCAGCTCCCTGGCTAGCGGGAGTCGAGAGCAGTACTTC
TRBV29-1	once	TRBJ2-1	TRBD2	CSVGLALYNEFF	TGCAGCGTGGGACTAGCGCTATACAATGAGTTCTTC
TRBV30	few	TRBJ1-1	.	CASRALLGGATEAFF	TGTGCCAGTAGAGCTCTTCTAGGAGGGGCCACTGAAGCTTTCTTT
TRBV21-1	few	TRBJ1-2	.	CASSVEDLRYGYTF	TGTGCCAGCAGCGTAGAGGATCTCCGCTATGGCTACACCTTC
TRBV7-8	.	TRBJ2-5	TRBD2	CASSLLAGAGETQYF	TGTGCCAGCAGCTTACTAGCGGGAGCTGGAGAGACCCAGTACTTC
TRBV7-2	few	TRBJ2-5	TRBD1	CASSSLTGSGETQYF	TGTGCCAGCAGTTCATTGACAGGGTCTGGGGAGACCCAGTACTTC
TRBV25-1	.	TRBJ2-1	.	CASGVLPGNEQFF	TGTGCCAGCGGCGTTCTGCCCGGGAATGAGCAGTTCTTC
TRBV7-2	.	TRBJ2-7	TRBD2	CASSVTGGHYEQYF	TGTGCCAGCAGTGTGACGGGGGGGCACTACGAGCAGTACTTC
TRBV11-2	many	TRBJ2-5	TRBD1	CASTRQGRETQYF	TGTGCCAGCACTAGACAGGGGAGAGAGACCCAGTACTTC
TRBV27	.	TRBJ2-3	TRBD2	CASSLVIAGGLGTDTQYF	TGTGCCAGCAGCTTAGTCATAGCGGGAGGACTTGGCACAGATACGCAGTATTTT